This is a list of T cell receptor beta chains from one sample in a study of spatial heterogeneity in lung cancer. TCRdb independently ran MiXCR on the 5' RACE reads; one entry per CDR3 protein. The sample comprises about 39,000 distinct CDR3 sequences, under 4% of which are singletons, and under 40% rests with the top ten. The sequences come from normal lung tissue next to the tumor, collected at surgery. Every receptor here comes from a male donor with early-stage non-small cell lung cancer. Both conserved end residues are trimmed from each CDR3.

TRBV7-8 ASSSQGEQY
TRBV20-1 SAPGGNQPQH
TRBV6-5 ATLPVTPNQPQH
TRBV20-1 SARLAGDNSYNEQF
TRBV10-1 ASSLSSGGTEAF
TRBV7-6 ASSSLPGYEQY
TRBV6-6 ASKGAQKLF
TRBV12-3/TRBV12-4 ASSLLAGGPNTEAF
TRBV7-2 ASSLDPGQTYGYT
TRBV28 ASSLIGRASDTQY
TRBV2 ASSEGVETVPYEQY
TRBV28 AVGKRVGENIQY
TRBV11-2 ASSLELGGRSSYNEQF
TRBV6-6 AGSQGAGTDTQY
TRBV5-1 ASSLGGRSYNEQF
TRBV28 ASSLGDRHYGYT
TRBV6-1 ASSAMGGSPLH
TRBV20-1 SAVRTGGYEQY
TRBV6-5 ASSYSFSGELF
TRBV29-1 SVERSQNTEAF
TRBV18 ASSPGQGVVDEQF
TRBV29-1 SVGQGAQNEQF
TRBV28 ASSSADRVVNEQF
TRBV28 ASSPQGLNQPQH
TRBV7-9 ASSLGSASGGQETQY
TRBV10-1 ASSPGTSGSYEQY
TRBV4-2 ASSHEGDRANSPLH
TRBV12-3/TRBV12-4 ASRGGHSPLH
TRBV24-1 ATAGLAGTSTDTQY
TRBV28 ASRETGPGRNEQF
TRBV12-3/TRBV12-4 ASSLGRASQPQH
TRBV12-3/TRBV12-4 ASSPGQFLQY
TRBV2 ASKIGVTDTQY
TRBV28 ASKPTNQPQH
TRBV29-1 SGYGQTNTEAF
TRBV7-9 ASSLPRTSGRTYEQY
TRBV25-1 ATLGQGYSPLH
TRBV20-1 SASRDLSGFNGYT
TRBV28 ASTRTGMGAF
TRBV5-1 ASSLRPGNQPQH
TRBV6-1 ASSGRGGNEQF
TRBV5-1 ASSLAQSPDTQY
TRBV20-1 SAREGEGPRIEPQH
TRBV3-1 ASSQESHLIGNTIY
TRBV20-1 SAQWAGATETQY
TRBV7-2 ASSLSGASETQY
TRBV20-1 SARVPASYEQY
TRBV5-1 ASSLGGANTGELF
TRBV10-3 AISAGTGVADTQY
TRBV5-1 ASSLAERSGEAF